Listed here are 20 T cell receptor beta chains from one sample, sequenced in a study of regulatory T cells in long-lasting Graves disease. With iRepertoire HTBI primers and Arm-PCR of CDR3 regions, TCR beta libraries were built. Using its own MiXCR run on the multiplex PCR reads, TCRdb lists one record per CDR3 protein. This table has around 250,000 distinct CDR3 sequences, 18% appearing once. Noted time point: newly diagnosed GD, antithyroid drugs for less than 3 months. With RNA extracted from PBMCs as input, the TCR library was made. These data were also filed under a second study, of T cells in Graves' hyperthyroidism and ophthalmopathy.

The sample consisted of peripheral blood mononuclear cells (PBMCs), taken at new diagnosis, from a patient treated with antithyroid drugs. These receptors were collected from a woman younger than 45 with Graves disease.

This clonotype was observed many times. This chain joins TRBV4-1 and TRBJ2-5; D is unresolved. The germline V gene has CDR1 MGHRA and CDR2 YSYEKL. The CDR3 has 13 residues. Trimming removed 1 base at V and 2 bases at J, with 5 bases between. The CDR3 loop reads CASSQVQQETQYF. CDR3 bases: TGCGCCAGCAGCCAAGTACAGCAAGAGACCCAGTACTTC.

In this sample, this clonotype turned up many times. V is TRBV24-1 and J is TRBJ2-3; D is perhaps TRBD2 (6 bases). CDR3 length: 17 residues. V was shortened by 4 bases and J by 0 bases, with 16 bases between the two germline ends. Germline CDR1 is KGHDR and CDR2 is SFDVKD. CDR3 nucleotide sequence: TGTGCCACCAGTGACCCCTCGGGGGACCAGAGCACAGATACGCAGTATTTT. Translation: CATSDPSGDQSTDTQYF.

This clonotype appeared a few times. The J gene is TRBJ2-1, the V gene TRBV20-1, with a weak D call TRBD2 (5 bases). The CDR3 contains 16 residues. The germline CDR1 and CDR2 sequences are DFQATT and SNEGSKA (reference sequence). Trimming cost V 2 bases and J 2 bases, with 16 bases left between them. CDR3 in DNA: TGCAGTGCTAGACCTTCCTTAGCGAAGACCTACAATGAGCAGTTCTTC. Encoded protein: CSARPSLAKTYNEQFF.

This clonotype was observed at least ten times. The chain is built from TRBV20-1 and TRBJ1-1, with D possibly being TRBD1 (6 bases). The V end lost 7 bases, the J end lost 4 bases, and 13 bases lay between the germline ends. This CDR3 comprises 12 residues. Germline V gives CDR1 DFQATT, CDR2 SNEGSKA (reference sequence). CDR3 DNA sequence: TGCAGTGTCAAGAGGGGGGTCACTGAAGCTTTCTTT. It yields the protein CSVKRGVTEAFF.

The J gene is TRBJ2-5, the V gene TRBV5-4; 7 bases are shared with TRBD2. The CDR3 contains 15 residues. V was clipped by 5 bases and J by 4 bases; unmatched bases: 11. From germline, CDR1 is SGHNT and CDR2 YYREEE (reference sequence). CDR3 protein: CASRTSGANLETQYF. As DNA, the CDR3 is TGTGCCAGCAGGACAAGCGGGGCTAACTTAGAGACCCAGTACTTC.

The sample holds many counts of this clonotype. The CDR3 bases are TGCAGTGCTAGAGAGCATGCGACAGGGTTTGAGACAGATACGCAGTATTTT. Its protein product is CSAREHATGFETDTQYF. The chain combines TRBV20-1 with TRBJ2-3, with 7 bases that match TRBD1. Germline CDR1 is DFQATT and CDR2 is SNEGSKA (reference sequence). V shed 0 bases and J 3 bases; nucleotides not matched to a gene: 12. CDR3 size: 17 residues.

This clonotype was detected ten times or more. The chain uses TRBV9 and TRBJ2-7, with a possible D match to TRBD1 (5 bases). The CDR3 runs 15 residues. From germline, CDR1 is SGDLS and CDR2 YYNGEE. Trimming removed 2 bases from V and 3 bases from J, with 15 bases in between. The CDR3, as DNA: TGTGCCAGCAGCGTTCAGGGCACAGGCTTCTACGAGCAGTACTTC. It yields the protein CASSVQGTGFYEQYF. The complete variable domain, with remaining parts taken from reference TRBV9 and TRBJ2-7, reads DSGVTQTPKHLITATGQRVTLRCSPRSGDLSVYWYQQSLDQGLQFLIQYYNGEERAKGNILERFSAQQFPDLHSELNLSSLELGDSALYFCASSVQGTGFYEQYFGPGTRLTVT.

The chain couples TRBV5-1 to TRBJ1-2; D may be TRBD1 (6 bases). The germline V gene encodes CDR1 SGHRS and CDR2 YFSETQ. The CDR3 has 14 amino acids. V was shortened by 1 base and J by 5 bases, with 12 bases between the two germline ends. The CDR3 coding sequence is TGCGCCAGCAGCTTGACAGGGATGGAATATGGCTACACCTTC. Protein sequence: CASSLTGMEYGYTF.

There are many counts of this clonotype. The chain recombines TRBV7-3 with TRBJ2-5; D is perhaps TRBD1 (5 bases). Trimming removed 5 bases at V and 0 bases at J, with 10 bases between. This CDR3 comprises 14 residues. CDR1 SGHTA and CDR2 FQGTGA come from the germline V gene. The CDR3 protein is CASSRDRNQETQYF. The CDR3 nucleotides read TGTGCCAGCAGCCGTGACAGAAACCAAGAGACCCAGTACTTC.

This clonotype was seen repeatedly, ten times or more. The chain joins TRBV2 to TRBJ2-1; 11 positions agree with TRBD2. The V gene's germline CDR1 is SNHLY and CDR2 FYNNEI. The J segment lost 4 bases and the V segment lost 8 bases, leaving 4 bases of the junction unmatched. CDR3 size: 14 residues. CDR3 amino acids: CASDGTSGYNEQFF. Here the CDR3 DNA reads TGTGCCAGCGACGGGACTAGCGGATACAATGAGCAGTTCTTC.

This clonotype has a single count. Here the CDR3 reads CASPPARGATNEKLFF. The CDR3 nucleotides read TGTGCCAGCCCGCCGGCCAGAGGAGCAACTAATGAAAAACTGTTTTTT. V and J are TRBV3-2 and TRBJ1-4. TRBV3-2 is given as a pseudogene. The CDR3 is 16 residues long.

This clonotype was counted between two and nine times. The chain recombines TRBV19 with TRBJ1-1, with D perhaps matching TRBD1 (5 bases). The V gene lost 4 bases and the J gene lost 3 bases, with 12 bases spanning the gap. Germline-derived CDR1 and CDR2 are LNHDA and SQIVND (reference sequence). This CDR3 region has 14 residues. CDR3 residues: CASSTPRGYTEAFF. For the CDR3, the DNA is TGTGCCAGTAGTACCCCACGGGGGTACACTGAAGCTTTCTTT.

At least ten counts were recorded for this clonotype. The chain carries TRBV12-3 or TRBV12-4 and TRBJ2-7, with TRBD2 matching 9 bases. This CDR3 comprises 16 residues. The V segment lost 3 bases and the J segment 1 base; nucleotides outside the gene matches: 7. Here the CDR3 DNA reads TGTGCCAGCAGTTTCTCCGCGGGGGGGCCTTCCTACGAGCAGTACTTC. Its translation: CASSFSAGGPSYEQYF.

In this sample, this clonotype turned up many times. The chain employs TRBV12-3 or TRBV12-4 and TRBJ1-2; D is unclear. This CDR3 spans 14 amino acids. Trimming removed 1 base from V and 8 bases from J, with 14 bases in between. CDR3 bases: TGTGCCAGCAGTTTAGGCCCCTCGGCGGAGGGCTACACCTTC. Its translation is CASSLGPSAEGYTF.

A remark on this clonotype: Germline and junction disagree at one end, which may indicate a read error. The chain joins TRBV19 to TRBJ1-6, with a tentative D call TRBD1 (6 bases). The CDR3 covers 16 residues. Germline V gene sequence: CDR1 LNHDA, CDR2 SQIVND (reference sequence). This CDR3 reads CAGSMNPGEYNSPLHF. The CDR3 DNA reads as TGTGCCGGTAGTATGAACCCAGGGGAGTATAATTCACCCCTCCACTTT.

This clonotype appeared many times. The V gene is TRBV20-1, the J gene TRBJ1-2; 8 bases line up with TRBD1. From germline, CDR1 is DFQATT and CDR2 SNEGSKA (reference sequence). CDR3 size: 13 residues. Germline trimming cut 3 bases from V and 4 bases from J; bases unmatched to any gene: 4. The CDR3 region is CSASLGTGYGYTF. CDR3 nucleotide sequence: TGCAGTGCTAGTTTGGGGACAGGCTATGGCTACACCTTC.

This clonotype was detected only a few times. This chain connects TRBV19 to TRBJ1-3, with D hard to call. With 3 bases removed from V and 0 bases from J, the gap between germline ends came to 9 bases. The CDR3 covers 15 residues. CDR1 and CDR2 (germline): LNHDA, SQIVND (reference sequence). The CDR3 sequence: CASSMGKASGNTIYF. The CDR3, as DNA: TGTGCCAGTAGTATGGGCAAGGCCTCTGGAAACACCATATATTTT.

This clonotype was detected many times. The V call is TRBV2, the J call TRBJ1-2; D ambiguous. Germline values: CDR1 SNHLY, CDR2 FYNNEI. Trimming removed 9 bases at V and 5 bases at J, with 10 bases between. This CDR3 region has 11 residues. This CDR3 reads CASGEIYGYTF. CDR3 DNA sequence: TGTGCCAGTGGTGAGATATATGGCTACACCTTC.

In its sample, this clonotype was seen many times. V and J are TRBV7-8 and TRBJ2-3; D possibly corresponds to TRBD1 (6 bases). CDR3 length equals 15 residues. CDR1 is SGHVS, CDR2 FQNEAQ, per germline. Trimming took 0 bases from V and 7 from J, leaving 14 bases between them. CDR3 sequence: CASSLARIGGHTQYF. The CDR3 coding sequence is TGTGCCAGCAGCTTAGCCCGGATAGGGGGACATACGCAGTATTTT.

There are many counts of this clonotype. The chain uses TRBV29-1 and TRBJ2-7, with 8 nucleotides matching TRBD1. The junction had 7 bases not matched to a gene; V was cut back by 6 bases and J by 0 bases. The CDR3 extends over 14 amino acids. Germline assignment: CDR1 SQVTM and CDR2 ANQGSEA. The CDR3 reads CSVRDRGLSYEQYF. The DNA for the CDR3 is TGCAGCGTCCGTGACAGGGGACTCTCCTACGAGCAGTACTTC.